What follows is one T cell receptor beta chain and its context. Its antigen remains undetermined. A much larger clonotype is one base distant, so this may be a read error. The data belong to a study of blood T cells in healthy people across ages (dated by TCRdb to between 2014 and 2017). As for the study more broadly: In model experiments, template switching captured roughly one uniquely barcoded TCR beta cDNA molecule for every two T cells. The study analyzed two additional independent replicas of 1 million unique cDNA reads from the same blood draw for two donors, one aged 18 to 30 and one aged 80 or older. To avoid experimental bias, donors of different ages were randomly spread across the sequencing lanes. Using deep sequencing normalized with unique cDNA molecular identifiers, the study measured how TCR beta repertoire diversity changes with age. The donors were split into four age groups: young (average about 15 years), middle-aged (about 40), aged (roughly 68) and long-lived (roughly 80). Points the paper makes about the study in general: Bulk unsorted PBMC profiling prevented conclusive comparison of naive and antigen-experienced compartments. Donor CMV infection status was unknown, potentially confounding age-related changes in expanded clonotypes. Total diversity estimates from one million sequenced T cells were considered lower bounds and underestimates. As age increased, observed TCR beta diversity per million T cells dropped in a roughly linear way, and a significant reduction was already evident by age roughly 36. Compared with the aged group, more naive CD4+ T cells, fewer expanded clones and increased TCR diversity were shown by the long-lived group, suggesting age selection. Observed TCR beta diversity correlated strongly with the percentage of naive T cells measured by flow cytometry.

CDR1 and CDR2 were assigned from the germline V gene as SGHTA and FQGNSA. From cysteine to phenylalanine, the CDR3 is 12 amino acids long. Just the 36-base CDR3 DNA is kept, in frame starting at base 1. To prepare the library, 5' RACE was applied. The second PCR ran for roughly 7 to 11 cycles and used a J-beta primer mix along with a sample-barcoded 5' primer. A unique molecular identifier was introduced onto each TCR beta cDNA molecule by a template-switch 5' adaptor carrying 12 random nucleotides. Each sample yielded at least 2.5 million CDR3-containing paired-end reads. The Mint cDNA synthesis kit, primed by a TRBC-specific oligonucleotide, was used to synthesize first-strand cDNA from all RNA. Following uracil-DNA glycosylase treatment, a first 18-cycle PCR with universal primers M1SS and BC2_uni_R was performed on all cDNA. The authors' pipeline ran thus. Normalization of each sample was performed by random selection of 1 million high-quality reads, each carrying a distinct molecular identifier. Instead of being binned into consensus sequences, reads that shared molecular identifiers were thrown out. CDR3 identification, clonotype clustering and error correction used MiTCR with a Q25 quality threshold and the strictest error-elimination algorithm. A nonparametric unseen species model using Euler transformation provided a lower-bound estimate of total TCR beta diversity. Clones were called with MiXCR by TCRdb after fastp trimmed the public reads at Q25, and only in-frame beta chains were retained. Under each unique CDR3 protein, matching rows form one entry showing the most common genes and DNA. TCRdb assigned the V and J calls; the authors' analysis was not used. The sample table lists 1.8 million or so distinct CDR3 sequences, roughly two fifths of them with a count of one. Of the sample, 23% is held by the ten largest clones.

The donors were roughly 39 Caucasian individuals from Russia, aged roughly 6 to 100 years, who were systemically healthy. Ten milliliters of peripheral blood were drawn from each donor into EDTA-treated Vacutainer tubes. Ficoll-Paque density-gradient centrifugation was used to isolate PBMCs, with at least 7 million obtained per sample. Total RNA, at least 5 micrograms per sample, was extracted from PBMCs with Trizol reagent. The percentages of naive CD45RAhigh/CD27high T cells were determined by flow cytometry on a PBMC aliquot from every donor. Sequences were obtained from blood. This receptor was taken from a human donor in good health. This chain joins TRBV7-2 to TRBJ2-3; the D gene is possibly TRBD1 or TRBD2, with 5 bases matching each. Here the CDR3 is given as CASSSSRETQDF. In nucleotide form, the sequence is TGTGCCAGCAGCTCAAGCAGGGAGACGCAGGATTTT.